A selection of T cell receptor beta chains follows, all from one sample in a study of tumor-infiltrating lymphocytes in primary liver carcinoma. Each CDR3 protein is one row after TCRdb ran MiXCR on the multiplex PCR reads. The profile shows roughly 120,000 distinct CDR3 sequences, 50% to 70% of them singletons. The sequenced sample was liver tumor tissue from sampling region 1. These receptors all stem from an older woman with primary liver carcinoma and hepatitis B virus infection. Each CDR3 is given with its conserved first and last residue. A D gene is named only where the DNA matches it firmly. Not every row has a clone size; where given, it reads once, few, many or a size class.

d_call: .; j_call: TRBJ2-6; clone_size: once; v_call: TRBV11-1; cdr3_aa: CASSPLGAGANVQTF; cdr3_nt: TGTGCCAGCAGCCCTCTGGGGGCAGGGGCCAACGTCCAGACTTTC
d_call: .; j_call: TRBJ1-2; clone_size: .; v_call: TRBV16; cdr3_aa: CASSQSSGDRGYTF; cdr3_nt: TGTGCCAGCAGCCAATCCTCAGGGGACCGTGGCTACACCTTC
d_call: .; j_call: TRBJ2-3; clone_size: .; v_call: TRBV11-2; cdr3_aa: CATSKRLLDTQYF; cdr3_nt: TGTGCAACCAGCAAGAGACTACTAGATACGCAGTATTTT
d_call: .; j_call: TRBJ2-7; clone_size: .; v_call: TRBV11-2; cdr3_aa: CADSLASGSGGYEQYF; cdr3_nt: TGTGCCGACAGCTTAGCGTCAGGGTCAGGAGGCTACGAGCAGTACTTC
d_call: TRBD1; j_call: TRBJ1-5; clone_size: few; v_call: TRBV4-1; cdr3_aa: CASSQGTGSQPQHF; cdr3_nt: TGCGCCAGCAGCCAAGGGACAGGGAGTCAGCCCCAGCATTTT
d_call: .; j_call: TRBJ2-7; clone_size: once; v_call: TRBV10-3; cdr3_aa: CAISEAVETGEQYF; cdr3_nt: TGTGCCATCAGCGAAGCGGTGGAAACTGGCGAGCAGTACTTC
d_call: .; j_call: TRBJ2-1; clone_size: .; v_call: TRBV11-2; cdr3_aa: CASSTGLREF; cdr3_nt: TGTGCCAGCAGCACGGGACTTCGGGAGTTC
d_call: .; j_call: TRBJ1-5; clone_size: .; v_call: TRBV20-1; cdr3_aa: CSASVFAAHVGSNQPQHF; cdr3_nt: TGCAGTGCTAGTGTATTTGCAGCTCACGTAGGGAGCAATCAGCCCCAGCATTTT
d_call: TRBD2; j_call: TRBJ2-5; clone_size: .; v_call: TRBV14; cdr3_aa: CVSSLRAGGNQETQYF; cdr3_nt: TGTGTCAGCAGCCTTCGAGCGGGAGGGAACCAAGAGACCCAGTACTTC
d_call: .; j_call: TRBJ2-3; clone_size: many; v_call: TRBV12-3/TRBV12-4; cdr3_aa: CASSFGAGMGTDTQYF; cdr3_nt: TGTGCCAGCAGTTTCGGCGCGGGAATGGGCACAGATACGCAGTATTTT
d_call: .; j_call: TRBJ1-3; clone_size: many; v_call: TRBV6-1; cdr3_aa: CASSEGGSGNTIYF; cdr3_nt: TGTGCCAGCAGTGAAGGGGGCTCTGGAAACACCATATATTTT
d_call: .; j_call: TRBJ2-7; clone_size: .; v_call: TRBV6-1; cdr3_aa: CASGRDRSYEQYF; cdr3_nt: TGTGCCAGCGGGAGGGACAGATCATACGAGCAGTACTTC
d_call: TRBD1; j_call: TRBJ1-2; clone_size: .; v_call: TRBV6-5; cdr3_aa: CACSYQQGRAGGYTF; cdr3_nt: TGTGCCTGCAGTTATCAACAGGGGCGGGCCGGTGGCTACACCTTC
d_call: .; j_call: TRBJ1-1; clone_size: .; v_call: TRBV11-2; cdr3_aa: CASSLSVANTEAFF; cdr3_nt: TGTGCCAGCAGTTTATCAGTCGCCAACACTGAAGCTTTCTTT
d_call: TRBD2; j_call: TRBJ2-1; clone_size: few; v_call: TRBV11-2; cdr3_aa: CASWTSGAEQFF; cdr3_nt: TGTGCCAGCTGGACTAGCGGGGCAGAGCAGTTCTTC
d_call: TRBD2; j_call: TRBJ2-7; clone_size: .; v_call: TRBV28; cdr3_aa: CASSSVPGFTVSGGYEQYF; cdr3_nt: TGTGCCAGCAGTTCCGTCCCAGGGTTTACGGTTAGCGGGGGCTACGAGCAGTACTTC
d_call: .; j_call: TRBJ1-1; clone_size: .; v_call: TRBV11-3; cdr3_aa: CASRLGRGGDEAFF; cdr3_nt: TGTGCCAGTAGATTAGGAAGAGGGGGAGATGAAGCTTTCTTT